This TCR beta chain emerged from a study of shared clonotypes between healthy human individuals. Study-level points and caveats: Larger richness was generally estimated for naive than memory subsets.

CD45RO-negative, CCR7-selected cells formed the naive CD8 fraction, which excluded terminally differentiated effector memory CD45RA+ cells. Study donors comprised healthy, HIV-negative adults devoid of recent acute infection or vaccination. Using immunoSEQ multiplex PCR, the repertoire was profiled, and TCRdb retains in-frame clones only, with some absent. The table has about 2.1 million clones, 85% to 95% seen once. Notes on this clone: Its specificity is not known.

V dropped 4 bases and J dropped 6 bases, with 12 bases sitting between them. This CDR3 contains 14 residues. Germline V gene sequence: CDR1 SGHVS, CDR2 FQNEAQ. This sequence was found in a man aged 18 to 30 in good health. Some clones in this sample may be carry-over from other donors' samples. Material for sequencing was naive CD8+ T cells from PBMCs. The gene calls are TRBV7-8 and TRBJ2-2; no definite D call. The CDR3 sequence is CASSSPSPAGELFF. CDR3 DNA: TGTGCCAGCAGCTCCCCGTCCCCGGCCGGGGAGCTGTTTTTT.